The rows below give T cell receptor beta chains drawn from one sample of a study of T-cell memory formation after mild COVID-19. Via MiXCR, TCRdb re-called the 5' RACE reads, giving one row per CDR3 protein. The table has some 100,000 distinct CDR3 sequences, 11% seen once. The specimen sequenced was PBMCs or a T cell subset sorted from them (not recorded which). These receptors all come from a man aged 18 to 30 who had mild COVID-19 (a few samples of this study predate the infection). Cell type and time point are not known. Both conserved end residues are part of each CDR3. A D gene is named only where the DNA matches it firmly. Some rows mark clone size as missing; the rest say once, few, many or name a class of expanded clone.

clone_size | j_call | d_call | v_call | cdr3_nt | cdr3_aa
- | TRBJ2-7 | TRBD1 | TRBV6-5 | TGTGCCAGCAGCCGGACAGGGTACTCCTACGAGCAGTACTTC | CASSRTGYSYEQYF
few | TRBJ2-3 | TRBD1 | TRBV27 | TGTGCCCTGTGGGACAGGGACACAGATACGCAGTATTTT | CALWDRDTDTQYF
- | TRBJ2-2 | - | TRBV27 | TGTGCCAGCAGAAACAGGGTTGTTTTGGCTGGGATACCCGGGGAGCTGTTTTTT | CASRNRVVLAGIPGELFF
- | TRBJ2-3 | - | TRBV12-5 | TGTGCTAGTGGGTTAGAGGTACTCCGGGATACGCAGTATTTT | CASGLEVLRDTQYF
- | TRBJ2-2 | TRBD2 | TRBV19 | TGTGCCAGTAGTTTACTAGCGGGGAAAATTACGAACACCGGGGAGCTGTTTTTT | CASSLLAGKITNTGELFF
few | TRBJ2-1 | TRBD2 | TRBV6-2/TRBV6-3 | TGTGCCAGCAGCTACGATCTAGCGGGGGGCCTAAGTTCGGCCTACAATGAGCAGTTCTTC | CASSYDLAGGLSSAYNEQFF
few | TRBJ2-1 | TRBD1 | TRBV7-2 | TGTGCCAGCAGCACCGATCCCTGGGACAGAAACAATGAGCAGTTCTTC | CASSTDPWDRNNEQFF
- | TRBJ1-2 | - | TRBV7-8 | TGTGCCAGCAGCTTAGGGCTGCGGTCTAACTATGGCTACACCTTC | CASSLGLRSNYGYTF
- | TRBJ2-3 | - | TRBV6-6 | TGTGCCAGCAGACCGCGGGTGAGCGGCACAGATACGCAGTATTTT | CASRPRVSGTDTQYF
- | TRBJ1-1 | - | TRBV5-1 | TGCGCCAGCAGCCTGAGGGGTAGCTTGAACACTGAAGCTTTCTTT | CASSLRGSLNTEAFF
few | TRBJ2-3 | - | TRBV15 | TGTGCCACCAGGCCCGGCAGGGAATCAGATACGCAGTATTTT | CATRPGRESDTQYF
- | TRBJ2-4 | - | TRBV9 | TGTGCCAGCAGCGAAAGCCGGAACATTCTTTCCAAAAACATTCAGTACTTC | CASSESRNILSKNIQYF
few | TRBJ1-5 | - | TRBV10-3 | TGTGCCATCAGTGAGTCGACGATGGGAAATCAGCCCCAGCATTTT | CAISESTMGNQPQHF
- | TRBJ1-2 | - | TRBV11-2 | TGTGCCAGCAGCCTCGCTGGGGGAGGACTCTATGGCTACACCTTC | CASSLAGGGLYGYTF
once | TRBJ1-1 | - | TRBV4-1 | TGCGCAAGCAGCCAAGTTTTAGGGACTGAAGCTTTCTTT | CASSQVLGTEAFF
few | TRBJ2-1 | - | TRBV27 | TGTGCCAGCAGTTTACGACAGGACAATGAGCAGTTCTTC | CASSLRQDNEQFF
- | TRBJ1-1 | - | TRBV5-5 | TGTGCCAGCACCAAAAACGACAGGTTGGGGACTGAAGCTTTCTTT | CASTKNDRLGTEAFF
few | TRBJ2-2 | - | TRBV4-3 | TGCGCCAGCAGACAAGGATCGAACACCGGGGAGCTGTTTTTT | CASRQGSNTGELFF
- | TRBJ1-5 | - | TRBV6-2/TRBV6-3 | TGTGCCAGCAGTTACCGACAGAACAATCAGCCCCAGCATTTT | CASSYRQNNQPQHF
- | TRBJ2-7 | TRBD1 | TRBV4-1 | TGCGCCAGCAGCCAAGCCCCCGGGACAGGGGGCCTCGAGCAGTACTTC | CASSQAPGTGGLEQYF
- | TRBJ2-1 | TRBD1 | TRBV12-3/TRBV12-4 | TGTGCCAGCAGTTTAGCCCACAGGGGTGAGCAGTTCTTC | CASSLAHRGEQFF
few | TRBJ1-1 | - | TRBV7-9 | TGTGCCAGCAGGCCCCTAGGAGGTACTGAAGCTTTCTTT | CASRPLGGTEAFF
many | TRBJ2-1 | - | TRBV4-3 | TGCGCCAGCAGCCAAGAGTACTACAGGGAGAATGAGCAGTTCTTC | CASSQEYYRENEQFF
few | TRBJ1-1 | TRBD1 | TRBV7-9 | TGTGCCAGCAGCCAGACAGGGGGGAGAGAAGCTTTCTTT | CASSQTGGREAFF
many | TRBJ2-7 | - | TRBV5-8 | TGTGCCAGCAGCCCCCTTCGTGAGCAGTACTTC | CASSPLREQYF
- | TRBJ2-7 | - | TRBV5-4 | TGTGCCAGCAGCTTCTCCATCTCCTACGAGCAGTACTTC | CASSFSISYEQYF
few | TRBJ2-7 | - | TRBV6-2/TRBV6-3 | TGTGCCAGTCACTTAGCGGACGCCTCCTACGAGCAGTACTTC | CASHLADASYEQYF
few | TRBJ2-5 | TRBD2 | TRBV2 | TGTGCCAGCAGTGAATGGGTCCTGGCGGGGGGAGAGACCCAGTACTTC | CASSEWVLAGGETQYF
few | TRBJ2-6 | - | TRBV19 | TGTGCCAGTACCCCAGGGGCTGGGGCCAACGTCCTGACTTTC | CASTPGAGANVLTF
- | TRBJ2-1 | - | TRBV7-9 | TGTGCCAGCAGCTTATCAAGGAATGAGCAGTTCTTC | CASSLSRNEQFF
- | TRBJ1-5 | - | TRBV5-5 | TGTGCCAGCAGCGGGGACGGCAATAGCAATCAGCCCCAGCATTTT | CASSGDGNSNQPQHF
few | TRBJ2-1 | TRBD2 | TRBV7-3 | TGTGCCAGCAGCTTAAGCCTAGCGGGGTACAATGAGCAGTTCTTC | CASSLSLAGYNEQFF
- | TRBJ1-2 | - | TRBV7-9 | TGTGCCAGCAGCGGTACGCGGGGGGCCGCTAACTATGGCTACACCTTC | CASSGTRGAANYGYTF
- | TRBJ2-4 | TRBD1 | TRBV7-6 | TGTGCCAGCAGCTTAAGGACAGGGCCTCCTGTAGCCAAAAACATTCAGTACTTC | CASSLRTGPPVAKNIQYF
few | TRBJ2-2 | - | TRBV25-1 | TGTGCCAGCAGTGAATCGAACACCGGGGAGCTGTTTTTT | CASSESNTGELFF
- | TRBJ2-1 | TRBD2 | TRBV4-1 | TGCGCCAGCAGCCATGCCGCAGGGCTAGCGGGGGGAAATGAGCAGTTCTTC | CASSHAAGLAGGNEQFF
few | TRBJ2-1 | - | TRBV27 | TGTGCCAGCAGTGGCTTAGGCCCGGCGACGGGATCGAATGAGCAGTTCTTC | CASSGLGPATGSNEQFF
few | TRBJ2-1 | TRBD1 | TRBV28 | TGTGCCAGCAGTACCGGACAGGGGTCTAAGCGCGATGAGCAGTTCTTC | CASSTGQGSKRDEQFF
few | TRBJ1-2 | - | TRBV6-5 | TGTGCCAGCAGCCCGACAGGCCCCGCTAACTATGGCTACACCTTC | CASSPTGPANYGYTF
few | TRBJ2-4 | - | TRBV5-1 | TGCGCCAGCAGCCTCATGGGGGCCAAAAACATTCAGTACTTC | CASSLMGAKNIQYF
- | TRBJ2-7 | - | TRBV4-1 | TGCGCCAGCAGCCAAGATCACAGGGAGTCCTACGAGCAGTACTTC | CASSQDHRESYEQYF
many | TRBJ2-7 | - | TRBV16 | TGTGCCAGCAGCCATCGGGGATCCTACGAGCAGTACTTC | CASSHRGSYEQYF